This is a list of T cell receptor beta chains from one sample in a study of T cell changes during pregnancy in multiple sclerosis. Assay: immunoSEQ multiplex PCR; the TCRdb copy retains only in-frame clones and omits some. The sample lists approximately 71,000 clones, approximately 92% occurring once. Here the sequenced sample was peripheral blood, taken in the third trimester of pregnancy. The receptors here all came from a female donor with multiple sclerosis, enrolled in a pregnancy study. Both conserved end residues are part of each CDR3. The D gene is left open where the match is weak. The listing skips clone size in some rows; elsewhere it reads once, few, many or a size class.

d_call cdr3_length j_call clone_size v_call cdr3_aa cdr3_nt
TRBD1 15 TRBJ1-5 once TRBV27 CASSLSAGGYQPQHF TGTGCCAGCAGTTTATCTGCAGGGGGCTATCAGCCCCAGCATTTT
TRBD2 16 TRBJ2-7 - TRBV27 CASSLSGLAGVYEQYF TGTGCCAGCAGTTTATCAGGACTAGCGGGAGTCTACGAGCAGTACTTC
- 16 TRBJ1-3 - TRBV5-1 CASSLGEMSSGNTIYF TGCGCCAGCAGCTTGGGAGAGATGAGCTCTGGAAACACCATATATTTT
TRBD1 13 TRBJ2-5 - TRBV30 CACLDRGWETQYF TGTGCCTGCCTAGACAGGGGTTGGGAGACCCAGTACTTC
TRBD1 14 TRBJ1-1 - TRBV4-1 CASRPGQGGAEAFF TGCGCCAGCAGACCCGGACAGGGAGGAGCTGAAGCTTTCTTT
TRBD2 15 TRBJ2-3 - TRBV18 CASSQLAGVGDTQYF TGTGCCAGCTCACAGCTAGCGGGAGTAGGGGATACGCAGTATTTT
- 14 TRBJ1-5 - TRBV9 CASSVGFGNQPQHF TGTGCCAGCAGCGTAGGTTTCGGTAATCAGCCCCAGCATTTT
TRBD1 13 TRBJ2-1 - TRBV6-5 CASSPDRGNEQFF TGTGCCAGCAGTCCGGACAGGGGCAATGAGCAGTTCTTC
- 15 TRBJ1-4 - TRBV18 CASSPHPGNREKLFF TGTGCCAGCTCACCACATCCGGGGAACCGGGAAAAACTGTTTTTT
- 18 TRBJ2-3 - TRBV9 CASSVGIGPGTSTDTQYF TGTGCCAGCAGCGTAGGGATCGGACCGGGAACGTCCACAGATACGCAGTATTTT
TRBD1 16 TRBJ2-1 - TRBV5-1 CASSLVVGQGYNEQFF TGCGCCAGCAGCTTGGTAGTGGGACAGGGATACAATGAGCAGTTCTTC
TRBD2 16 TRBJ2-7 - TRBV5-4 CASSLGTSGRYYEQYF TGTGCCAGCAGCCTTGGGACTAGCGGGAGGTACTACGAGCAGTACTTC
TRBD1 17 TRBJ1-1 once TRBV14 CASSQKLGQSRDTEAFF TGTGCCAGCAGCCAAAAATTGGGACAGTCACGGGACACTGAAGCTTTCTTT
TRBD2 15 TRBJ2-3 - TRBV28 CASSRPAGGTDTQYF TGTGCCAGCAGCCGTCCAGCGGGAGGTACAGATACGCAGTATTTT